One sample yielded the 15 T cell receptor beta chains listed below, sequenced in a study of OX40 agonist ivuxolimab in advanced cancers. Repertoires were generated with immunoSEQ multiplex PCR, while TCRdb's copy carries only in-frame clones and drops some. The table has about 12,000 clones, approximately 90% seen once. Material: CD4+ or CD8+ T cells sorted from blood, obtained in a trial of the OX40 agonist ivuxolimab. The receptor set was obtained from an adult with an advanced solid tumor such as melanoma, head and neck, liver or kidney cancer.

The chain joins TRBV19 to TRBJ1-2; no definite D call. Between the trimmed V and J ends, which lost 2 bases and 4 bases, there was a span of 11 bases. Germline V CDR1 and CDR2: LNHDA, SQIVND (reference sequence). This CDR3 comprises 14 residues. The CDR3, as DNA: TGTGCCAGTAGTATATTGGCGATCTCCTATGGCTACACCTTC. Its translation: CASSILAISYGYTF. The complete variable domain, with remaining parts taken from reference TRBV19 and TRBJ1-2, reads DGGITQSPKYLFRKEGQNVTLSCEQNLNHDAMYWYRQDPGQGLRLIYYSQIVNDFQKGDIAEGYSVSREKKESFPLTVTSAQKNPTAFYLCASSILAISYGYTFGSGTRLTVV.

CDR3 DNA: TGTGCCAGCAGTACCACCGGACCCCGAGGAGAGCAGTACTTC. Residues: CASSTTGPRGEQYF. V usage is TRBV6-6 and J usage is TRBJ2-7; no reliable D call. The germline V and J ends were trimmed by 5 bases and 7 bases, with 18 bases remaining between them. In germline, CDR1 is MNHNY, CDR2 SVGAGI (reference sequence). This CDR3 is built from 14 residues.

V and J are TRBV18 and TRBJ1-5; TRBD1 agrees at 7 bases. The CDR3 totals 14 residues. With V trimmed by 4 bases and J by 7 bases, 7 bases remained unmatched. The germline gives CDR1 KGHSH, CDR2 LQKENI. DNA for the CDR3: TGTGCCAGCTCACGCACAGGGGCGGTACAGCCCCAGCATTTT. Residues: CASSRTGAVQPQHF.

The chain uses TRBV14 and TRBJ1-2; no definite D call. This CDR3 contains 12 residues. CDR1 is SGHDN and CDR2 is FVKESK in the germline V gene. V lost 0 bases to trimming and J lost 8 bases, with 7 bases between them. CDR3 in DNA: TGTGCCAGCAGCCAAGATGGGCACGGCTACACCTTC. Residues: CASSQDGHGYTF.

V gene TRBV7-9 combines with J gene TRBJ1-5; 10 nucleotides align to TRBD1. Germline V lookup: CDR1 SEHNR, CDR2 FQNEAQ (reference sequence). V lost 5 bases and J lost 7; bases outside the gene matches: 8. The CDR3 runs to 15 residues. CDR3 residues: CASSDMTGGGQPQHF. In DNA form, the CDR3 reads TGTGCCAGCAGCGATATGACAGGGGGCGGACAGCCCCAGCATTTT.

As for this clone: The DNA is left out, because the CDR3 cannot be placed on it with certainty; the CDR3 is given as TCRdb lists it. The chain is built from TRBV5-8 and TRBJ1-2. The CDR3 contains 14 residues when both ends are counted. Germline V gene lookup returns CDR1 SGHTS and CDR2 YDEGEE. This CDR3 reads CASSYVGPSGGYTF.

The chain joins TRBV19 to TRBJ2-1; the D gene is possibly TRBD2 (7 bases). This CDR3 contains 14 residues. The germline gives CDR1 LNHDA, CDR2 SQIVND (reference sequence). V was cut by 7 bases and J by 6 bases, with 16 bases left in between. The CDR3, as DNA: TGTGCCAGTAACGGGGGCGGGAGAGGCAATGAGCAGTTCTTC. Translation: CASNGGGRGNEQFF.

The CDR3 region is CSVFSRRVGNTIYF. CDR3 DNA: TGCAGCGTTTTTTCTCGACGGGTAGGAAACACCATATATTTT. The V call is TRBV29-1, the J call TRBJ1-3; D is unclear. Trimming took off 5 bases at V and 4 bases at J, with 15 bases between the two ends. The CDR3 runs 14 residues. Germline CDR1 reads SQVTM; CDR2 reads ANQGSEA.

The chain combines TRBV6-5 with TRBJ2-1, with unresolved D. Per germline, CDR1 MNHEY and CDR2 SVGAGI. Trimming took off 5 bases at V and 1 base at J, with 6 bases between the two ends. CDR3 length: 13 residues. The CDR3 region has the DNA TGTGCCAGCAGTCGTAGATCCTACAATGAGCAGTTCTTC. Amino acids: CASSRRSYNEQFF.

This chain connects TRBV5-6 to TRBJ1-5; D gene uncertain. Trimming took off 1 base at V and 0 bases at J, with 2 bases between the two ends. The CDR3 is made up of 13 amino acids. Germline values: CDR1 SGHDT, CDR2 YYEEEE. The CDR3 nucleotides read TGTGCCAGCAGCTTGAATAGCAATCAGCCCCAGCATTTT. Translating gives CASSLNSNQPQHF.

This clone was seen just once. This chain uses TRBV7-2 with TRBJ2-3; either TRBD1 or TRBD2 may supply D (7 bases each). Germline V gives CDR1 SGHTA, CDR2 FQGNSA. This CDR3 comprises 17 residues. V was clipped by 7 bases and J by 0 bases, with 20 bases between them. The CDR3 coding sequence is TGTGCCAGCACTTTAAGAGGGGGCGGGAGAAGCACAGATACGCAGTATTTT. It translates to CASTLRGGGRSTDTQYF.

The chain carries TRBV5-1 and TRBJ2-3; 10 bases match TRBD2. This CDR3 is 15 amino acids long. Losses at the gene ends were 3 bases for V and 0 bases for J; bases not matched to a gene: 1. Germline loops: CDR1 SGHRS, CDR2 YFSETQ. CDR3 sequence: CASSWGLASTDTQYF. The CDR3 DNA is TGCGCCAGCAGCTGGGGACTAGCGAGCACAGATACGCAGTATTTT.

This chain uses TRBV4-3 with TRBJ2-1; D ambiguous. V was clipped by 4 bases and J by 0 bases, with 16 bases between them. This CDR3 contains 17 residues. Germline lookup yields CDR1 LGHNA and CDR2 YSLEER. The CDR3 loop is CASSRTLRQSSYNEQFF. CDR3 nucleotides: TGCGCCAGCAGCCGCACCCTGAGGCAGAGCTCCTACAATGAGCAGTTCTTC.

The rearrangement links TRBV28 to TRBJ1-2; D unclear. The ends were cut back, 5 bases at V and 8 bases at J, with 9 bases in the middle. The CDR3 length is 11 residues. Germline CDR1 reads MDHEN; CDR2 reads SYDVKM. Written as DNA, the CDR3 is TGTGCCAGCAGTGCCTTTCTCGGCTACACCTTC. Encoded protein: CASSAFLGYTF.

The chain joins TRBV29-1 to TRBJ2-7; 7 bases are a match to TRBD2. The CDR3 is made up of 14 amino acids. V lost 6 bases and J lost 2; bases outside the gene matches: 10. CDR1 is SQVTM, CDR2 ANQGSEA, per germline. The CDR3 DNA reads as TGCAGCGTGAACCCGCGGGAGAAGCCCTACGAGCAGTACTTC. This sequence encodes CSVNPREKPYEQYF.